This TCR beta chain was captured in a study of cytomegalovirus exposure and HLA in healthy donors. Study-level background: Around four fifths of roughly 430 genotyped donors fell in the Caucasian-associated ancestry cluster.

Study conclusions and caveats: A few chains linked to CMV were shown in vitro to be specific for CMV antigens. The study put 150 to 200 TCR beta chains on its list as cytomegalovirus-associated. The classifier reportedly diagnosed cytomegalovirus status with high specificity and sensitivity.

Only a few counts were recorded for this clone. The antigen remains undetermined. The PCR had 60 Vbeta and 13 Jbeta primers. Using immunoSEQ multiplex PCR, the repertoire was profiled, and TCRdb retains in-frame clones only, with some absent. The sample comprises some 150,000 clones, under 75% of which are singletons, and roughly 6.8% rests with the top ten. The CDR3 loop spans 17 amino acids. Looked up from germline, CDR1 is LGHNT and CDR2 is FRNRAP. Trimming left V 0 bases short and J 4 bases short, with 16 bases between. The clonotype was recovered from a woman in her fifties or sixties in good health and CMV-seropositive. The chain joins TRBV12-5 to TRBJ2-1; possibly TRBD1 for D (6 bases). The source material was PBMCs. CDR3 amino acids: CASGLVLGGNGYNEQFF. The CDR3 nucleotides read TGTGCTAGTGGTTTGGTACTAGGGGGAAACGGATACAATGAGCAGTTCTTC.